This TCR beta chain was obtained from a study of cytomegalovirus exposure and HLA in healthy donors. This clone was counted between two and nine times. The germline V gene encodes CDR1 MNHNS and CDR2 SASEGT. The CDR3 contains 13 residues. The V end lost 4 bases, the J end lost 7 bases, and 13 bases lay between the germline ends. The PCR made use of 60 Vbeta and 13 Jbeta primers. The table came from immunoSEQ multiplex PCR; TCRdb's copy has only in-frame clones and leaves some out. Here the sample spans about 98,000 clones, over 65% being singletons. Specimen: PBMCs. This clonotype was sampled from a male donor in good health and CMV-seronegative. The genes are TRBV6-1 and TRBJ1-1, with a possible D match to TRBD1 (5 bases). The CDR3 sequence: CASSVQGGIEAFF. The CDR3 nucleotides read TGTGCCAGCAGTGTTCAGGGCGGGATTGAAGCTTTCTTT.